Listed below are T cell receptor beta chains from one sample, sequenced in a study of T cell repertoires in cytomegalovirus infection. TCRdb re-called the reads with MiXCR, one entry per CDR3 protein. The sample lists 680,000 or so distinct CDR3 sequences; roughly a third were seen once. Sequenced input: PBMCs. Every receptor here comes from a human donor in good health (CMV status not recorded). Some clones in this sample may be carry-over from other donors' samples. Both conserved end residues are part of each CDR3. The D gene is left open where the match is weak. Clone size is given for some rows only: seen once, a few or many times, or a class if the clone is expanded.

TRBV11-3	.	few	TRBJ1-2	CASSDGRRGGYTF	TGTGCCAGCAGCGATGGTCGTCGGGGCGGCTACACCTTC
TRBV7-8	.	.	TRBJ1-2	CASSLERGDYGYTF	TGTGCCAGCAGCTTAGAACGGGGTGACTATGGCTACACCTTC
TRBV6-5	.	few	TRBJ1-2	CASSYGQANYGYTF	TGTGCCAGCAGTTACGGCCAGGCAAACTATGGCTACACCTTC
TRBV5-1	.	few	TRBJ2-5	CASSLNGREQETQYF	TGCGCCAGCAGCTTAAACGGACGGGAACAAGAGACCCAGTACTTC
TRBV28	.	.	TRBJ2-1	CTSSLWYNEQFF	TGTACCAGCAGTTTATGGTACAATGAGCAGTTCTTC
TRBV27	TRBD1	.	TRBJ2-1	CASSPQQGVFYNEQFF	TGTGCCAGCAGTCCCCAGCAGGGGGTTTTCTACAATGAGCAGTTCTTC
TRBV20-1	.	.	TRBJ2-2	CSARDSGQGFTGELFF	TGCAGTGCTAGAGATTCGGGGCAGGGATTCACCGGGGAGCTGTTTTTT
TRBV6-5	TRBD1	many	TRBJ2-7	CASSYGGTGYYYEQYF	TGTGCCAGCAGTTACGGGGGGACAGGATACTACTACGAGCAGTACTTC
TRBV7-2	.	few	TRBJ2-7	CASSPTRRDSYEQYF	TGTGCCAGCAGCCCGACTAGAAGAGATAGCTACGAGCAGTACTTC
TRBV30	.	.	TRBJ1-1	CAWSLGSTEAFF	TGTGCCTGGAGTTTGGGGAGCACTGAAGCTTTCTTT
TRBV11-2	.	once	TRBJ1-1	CASSFGISDTEAFF	TGTGCCAGCAGCTTTGGCATTAGCGACACTGAAGCTTTCTTT
TRBV10-2	.	.	TRBJ2-5	CASSVGGFQETQYF	TGCGCCAGCAGTGTAGGGGGGTTCCAGGAGACCCAGTACTTC
TRBV28	.	few	TRBJ2-3	CASSLVRGTDTQYF	TGTGCCAGCAGCTTAGTTCGCGGCACAGATACGCAGTATTTT
TRBV6-1	TRBD2	few	TRBJ2-5	CASSSGTSGGGTPETQYF	TGTGCCAGCAGTTCCGGGACTAGCGGGGGGGGAACTCCAGAGACCCAGTACTTC
TRBV5-6	TRBD1	few	TRBJ1-2	CASSLPTTGARVYGYTF	TGTGCCAGCAGCTTGCCAACTACAGGGGCCCGAGTCTATGGCTACACCTTC
TRBV28	.	few	TRBJ1-6	CASSRQELSYNSPLHF	TGTGCCAGCAGCCGACAGGAGCTCTCCTATAATTCACCCCTCCACTTT
TRBV7-8	.	many	TRBJ2-7	CASSLVDTFVEQYF	TGTGCCAGCAGCTTAGTGGACACATTCGTCGAGCAGTACTTC
TRBV7-8	.	few	TRBJ2-1	CASSQAPSGNNEQFF	TGTGCCAGCAGCCAAGCACCCTCCGGCAACAATGAGCAGTTCTTC
TRBV19	.	few	TRBJ1-1	CASSIGVVAFF	TGTGCCAGTAGTATTGGCGTAGTAGCTTTCTTT
TRBV19	.	few	TRBJ1-1	CASRRDRYNTEAFF	TGTGCCAGTCGGCGGGACCGATATAACACTGAAGCTTTCTTT
TRBV27	TRBD2	.	TRBJ2-5	CATSGVPGDQYF	TGTGCCACCAGCGGGGTCCCAGGCGACCAGTACTTC
TRBV12-3/TRBV12-4	TRBD2	once	TRBJ2-1	CASRRGTRGNNEQFF	TGTGCCAGCAGACGAGGGACTAGAGGGAACAATGAGCAGTTCTTC
TRBV28	.	.	TRBJ1-2	CASRRSAGNDGYTF	TGTGCCAGCAGACGCAGCGCAGGGAACGATGGCTACACCTTC
TRBV5-1	.	.	TRBJ2-3	CASSFGGTVDTQYF	TGCGCCAGCAGCTTTGGAGGGACAGTAGATACGCAGTATTTT
TRBV20-1	TRBD2	.	TRBJ2-3	CSASAAGGLTDTQYF	TGCAGTGCTAGTGCGGCGGGGGGGCTGACAGATACGCAGTATTTT
TRBV12-3/TRBV12-4	TRBD1	.	TRBJ1-1	CASVDRGLWRSAEAFF	TGTGCCAGCGTTGACAGGGGGCTATGGAGGAGCGCTGAAGCTTTCTTT
TRBV20-1	.	.	TRBJ2-1	CSALGAGRANEQFF	TGCAGTGCTTTGGGGGCCGGTAGGGCCAATGAGCAGTTCTTC
TRBV19	.	few	TRBJ1-5	CASSITGTSNQPQHF	TGTGCCAGTAGTATTACAGGCACTAGCAATCAGCCCCAGCATTTT
TRBV11-2	.	.	TRBJ2-4	CASSLGEGPGSIQYF	TGTGCCAGCAGCTTAGGGGAAGGGCCCGGGAGCATTCAGTACTTC
TRBV5-1	.	.	TRBJ2-5	CASLDSPLTPDKTFQETQYF	TGCGCCAGTCTAGACAGCCCCCTAACCCCGGACAAGACCTTCCAAGAGACCCAGTACTTC
TRBV19	.	.	TRBJ2-3	CASSERTSTDTQYF	TGTGCCAGTAGTGAAAGAACTAGCACAGATACGCAGTATTTT
TRBV7-2	TRBD2	few	TRBJ2-3	CASSLVLAGGEDTQYF	TGTGCCAGCAGCTTAGTGCTAGCGGGAGGAGAAGATACGCAGTATTTT
TRBV7-2	TRBD1	many	TRBJ2-5	CASSPLGTGGSQYF	TGTGCCAGCAGCCCCCTCGGGACAGGTGGATCCCAGTACTTC
TRBV28	.	.	TRBJ2-7	CASRGGWPFYEQYF	TGTGCCAGCCGTGGGGGTTGGCCGTTCTACGAGCAGTACTTC
TRBV6-1	.	.	TRBJ1-2	CASTVTGANYGYTF	TGTGCCAGCACCGTGACAGGAGCTAACTATGGCTACACCTTC
TRBV6-5	.	few	TRBJ2-1	CASSYGARAYNEQFF	TGTGCCAGCAGTTACGGGGCGAGGGCCTACAATGAGCAGTTCTTC
TRBV24-1	TRBD1	.	TRBJ2-2	CATRDFGTANTGELFF	TGTGCCACCAGGGACTTCGGGACAGCTAACACCGGGGAGCTGTTTTTT
TRBV11-2	.	.	TRBJ2-2	CASSLDLGNTGELFF	TGTGCCAGCAGCTTAGATCTTGGGAACACCGGGGAGCTGTTTTTT
TRBV7-8	.	.	TRBJ1-5	CASSSDQGSWDQPQHF	TGTGCCAGCAGTTCAGACCAGGGGAGTTGGGATCAGCCCCAGCATTTT
TRBV7-2	TRBD2	few	TRBJ2-1	CASSPTSGRKYNEQFF	TGTGCCAGCAGCCCAACTAGCGGGAGGAAATACAATGAGCAGTTCTTC
TRBV28	TRBD2	few	TRBJ2-7	CASSLQRLAGAREQYF	TGTGCCAGCAGTTTACAGCGGCTAGCGGGAGCTCGCGAGCAGTACTTC
TRBV20-1	.	.	TRBJ1-2	CSARDRRTYGYTF	TGCAGTGCTAGAGATCGGCGAACTTATGGCTACACCTTC
TRBV7-2	TRBD2	.	TRBJ2-2	CTSSPEGLAATGELFF	TGTACCAGCAGCCCGGAGGGACTAGCAGCCACCGGGGAGCTGTTTTTT
TRBV4-1	.	.	TRBJ1-3	CASSYQPSSGNTIYF	TGCGCCAGCAGCTATCAGCCTAGCTCTGGAAACACCATATATTTT
TRBV19	TRBD1	few	TRBJ1-1	CASSHYAPTQGARGEAFF	TGTGCCAGTAGTCACTATGCCCCTACACAGGGGGCGAGGGGTGAAGCTTTCTTT
TRBV6-5	.	.	TRBJ2-7	CASSALGQSYEQYF	TGTGCCAGCAGTGCCCTAGGACAGTCCTACGAGCAGTACTTC
TRBV7-2	.	few	TRBJ2-1	CASSLRTNNEQFF	TGTGCCAGCAGCTTAAGGACGAACAATGAGCAGTTCTTC
TRBV19	.	.	TRBJ1-1	CASSRTAENTEAFF	TGTGCCAGTAGCCGGACAGCCGAGAACACTGAAGCTTTCTTT
TRBV7-9	.	few	TRBJ1-4	CASSPGAYDEKLFF	TGTGCCAGCAGCCCAGGAGCCTACGATGAAAAACTGTTTTTT
TRBV5-1	TRBD1	.	TRBJ1-1	CASSLDTGGYRTEAFF	TGCGCCAGCAGCTTGGATACAGGGGGCTATAGGACTGAAGCTTTCTTT